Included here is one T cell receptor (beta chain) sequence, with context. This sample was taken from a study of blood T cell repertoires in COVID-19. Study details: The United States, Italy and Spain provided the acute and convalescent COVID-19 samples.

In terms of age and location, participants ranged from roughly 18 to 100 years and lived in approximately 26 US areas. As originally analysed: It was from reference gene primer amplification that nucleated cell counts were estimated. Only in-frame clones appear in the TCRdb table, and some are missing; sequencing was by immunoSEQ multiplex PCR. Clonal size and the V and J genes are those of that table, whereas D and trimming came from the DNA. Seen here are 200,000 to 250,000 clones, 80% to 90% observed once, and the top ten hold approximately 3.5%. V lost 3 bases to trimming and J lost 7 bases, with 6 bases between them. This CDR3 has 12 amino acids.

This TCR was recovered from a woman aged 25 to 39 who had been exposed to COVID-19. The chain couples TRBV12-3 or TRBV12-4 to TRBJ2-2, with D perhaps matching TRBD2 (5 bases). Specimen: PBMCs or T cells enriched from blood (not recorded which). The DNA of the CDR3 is TGTGCCAGCAGTTTGGCGGGCGGGGAGCTGTTTTTT. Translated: CASSLAGGELFF.